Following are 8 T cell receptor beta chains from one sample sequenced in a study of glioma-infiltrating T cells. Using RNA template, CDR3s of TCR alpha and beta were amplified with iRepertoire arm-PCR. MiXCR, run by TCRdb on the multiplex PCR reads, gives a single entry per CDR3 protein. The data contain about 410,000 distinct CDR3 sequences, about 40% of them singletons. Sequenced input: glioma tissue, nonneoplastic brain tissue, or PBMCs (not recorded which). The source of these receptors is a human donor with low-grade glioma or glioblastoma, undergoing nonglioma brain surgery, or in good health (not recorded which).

The CDR3 nucleotides read TGTGCCAGCAGCTTCCGGGTTTCAGGCGGGGAGCTGTTTTTT. It yields the protein CASSFRVSGGELFF. The chain combines TRBV11-2 with TRBJ2-2; no clear D. The ends were cut back, 3 bases at V and 7 bases at J, with 12 bases in the middle. The CDR3 is 14 residues long. Germline V gene lookup returns CDR1 SGHAT and CDR2 FQNNGV.

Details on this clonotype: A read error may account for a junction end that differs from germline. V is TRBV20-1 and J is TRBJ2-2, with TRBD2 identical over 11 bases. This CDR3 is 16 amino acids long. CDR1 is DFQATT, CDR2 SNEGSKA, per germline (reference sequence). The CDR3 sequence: CSTSSTSGRAAGELFF. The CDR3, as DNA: TGCAGTACTAGTTCAACTAGCGGGAGAGCGGCCGGGGAGCTGTTTTTT.

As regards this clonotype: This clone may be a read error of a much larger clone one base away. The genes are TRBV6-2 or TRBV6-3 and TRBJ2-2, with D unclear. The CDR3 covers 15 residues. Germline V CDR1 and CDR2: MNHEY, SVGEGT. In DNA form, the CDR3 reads TGTGCCACCTTAAGGGAACAGCGTAACACCGTGGAGCTGTTTTTT. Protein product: CATLREQRNTVELFF.

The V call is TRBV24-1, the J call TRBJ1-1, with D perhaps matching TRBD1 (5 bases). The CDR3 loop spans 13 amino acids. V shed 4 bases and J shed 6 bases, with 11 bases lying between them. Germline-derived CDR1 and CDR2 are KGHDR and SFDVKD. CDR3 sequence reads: CATSDSDSPEAFF. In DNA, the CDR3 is TGTGCCACCAGTGACTCCGACAGCCCTGAAGCTTTCTTT.

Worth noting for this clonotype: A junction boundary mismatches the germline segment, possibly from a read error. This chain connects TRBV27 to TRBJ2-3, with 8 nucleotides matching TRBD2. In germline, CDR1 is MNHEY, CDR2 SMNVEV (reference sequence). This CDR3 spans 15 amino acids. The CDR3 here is CASSRLALSTDTQCF. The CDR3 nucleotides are TGCGCCAGCAGTCGACTAGCGCTCAGCACAGATACGCAGTGTTTT.

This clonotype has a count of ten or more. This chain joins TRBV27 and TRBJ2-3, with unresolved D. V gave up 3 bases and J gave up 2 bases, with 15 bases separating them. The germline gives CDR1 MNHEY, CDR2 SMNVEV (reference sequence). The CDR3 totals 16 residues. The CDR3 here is CASSFISFGSTDTQYF. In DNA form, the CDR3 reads TGTGCCAGCAGTTTCATTAGCTTTGGGTCCACAGATACGCAGTATTTT.

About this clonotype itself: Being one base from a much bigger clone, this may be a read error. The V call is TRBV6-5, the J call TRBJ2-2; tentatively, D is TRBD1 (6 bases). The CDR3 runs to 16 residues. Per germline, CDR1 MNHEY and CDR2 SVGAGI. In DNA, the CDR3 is TGTGCCAGCAGTGAAGGACAGTTCGCGAACACCGGGGAGCTGGTTTTT. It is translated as CASSEGQFANTGELVF.

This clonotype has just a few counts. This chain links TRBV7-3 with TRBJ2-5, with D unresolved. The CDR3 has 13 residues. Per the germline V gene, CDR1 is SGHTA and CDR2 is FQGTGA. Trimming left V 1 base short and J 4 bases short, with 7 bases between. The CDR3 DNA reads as TGTGCCAGCAGCTTAAGTCATACAGAGACCCAGTACTTC. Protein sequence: CASSLSHTETQYF.